This TCR beta chain derives from a study of technical replicates of blood from a handful of donors. CDR3 size: 11 residues. The V gene lost 5 bases and the J gene lost 8 bases, with 9 bases spanning the gap. Per germline, CDR1 SEHNR and CDR2 FQNEAQ (reference sequence). Only in-frame clones appear in the TCRdb table, and some are missing; sequencing was by immunoSEQ multiplex PCR. Counted here are 75,000 to 100,000 clones, about 95% occurring once; the ten biggest clones make up 0.3% to 0.35%. Sequencing was performed on T cells isolated from PBMCs. The chain is built from TRBV7-9 and TRBJ1-1; D is unclear. The clonotype was recovered from a human donor in good health. This CDR3 is CASSPREEAFF. CDR3 DNA: TGTGCCAGCAGCCCCCGGGAGGAAGCTTTCTTT. The complete variable domain, with remaining parts taken from reference TRBV7-9 and TRBJ1-1, reads DTGVSQNPRHKITKRGQNVTFRCDPISEHNRLYWYRQTLGQGPEFLTYFQNEAQLEKSRLLSDRFSAERPKGSFSTLEIQRTEQGDSAMYLCASSPREEAFFGQGTRLTVV.